This T cell receptor beta chain emerged from a study of blood T cells in healthy people across ages. The study, taken as a whole, reports: PBMCs went unsorted, and a conclusive naive versus antigen-experienced comparison was therefore prevented.

CDR3 length: 13 amino acids. Germline V gene data show CDR1 as GTSNPN and CDR2 as SVGIG (reference sequence). Trimming removed 3 bases from V and 7 bases from J, with 15 bases in between. This clonotype has more than one count but fewer than ten. Its specificity is unknown. Next came a second PCR, run for about 7 to 12 cycles, which used a sample-barcoded 5' primer along with a J-beta primer mix. From each sample, at least 2.5 million paired-end reads containing CDR3 were obtained. Via MiXCR, TCRdb re-called the 5' RACE reads, giving one row per CDR3 protein. Among some 790,000 distinct CDR3 sequences listed, 29% were seen once.

The sequencing sample was made of blood. The sequence derives from a woman older than 75 in good health. The V call is TRBV30, the J call TRBJ1-2, with D hard to call. As DNA, the CDR3 is TGTGCCTGGAGAGCTACGGGATTAAGTGGCTACACCTTC. This encodes CAWRATGLSGYTF.